The rows below give T cell receptor beta chains drawn from one sample of a study of glioma-infiltrating T cells. TCRdb redid the calling of the multiplex PCR reads with MiXCR, one entry per CDR3 protein. This sample has around 100,000 distinct CDR3 sequences; around 28% occur once, and the top ten carry 40% to 55%. Sequencing was performed on glioma tissue, nonneoplastic brain tissue, or PBMCs (not recorded which). Receptors were obtained from a human donor with low-grade glioma or glioblastoma, undergoing nonglioma brain surgery, or in good health (not recorded which). CDR3s include the opening cysteine and the closing phenylalanine or tryptophan. Size tells how often a clone was seen (once, few, many) or the class of an expanded clone, and some rows leave it out.

TRBJ2-1	-	TRBV4-2	CASRHYSGGPDNEQFF
TRBJ2-3	many	TRBV20-1	CSASRGDSTDTQYF
TRBJ2-1	many	TRBV6-1	CASTTDWSSYNEQFF
TRBJ1-5	many	TRBV7-2	CASSLKLDQPQHF
TRBJ1-1	many	TRBV7-9	CASSSFAGSSEAFF
TRBJ2-5	-	TRBV19	CASSYRGRQETQYF
TRBJ1-1	many	TRBV18	CASSPQGANTEAFF
TRBJ2-3	-	TRBV5-1	CASSSYGDPTDTQYF
TRBJ1-4	-	TRBV14	CASSQARGFGEKLFF
TRBJ2-3	-	TRBV4-1	CASSQDPGTLNTQYF
TRBJ1-1	many	TRBV7-9	CASSLFQDGTEAFF
TRBJ1-1	-	TRBV7-2	CASSSQGYTEALF
TRBJ2-3	many	TRBV7-9	CASTPPSTDTQYF
TRBJ2-3	-	TRBV5-1	CASSYTKTDTQYF
TRBJ1-5	-	TRBV6-8	CASSLSFGETQPQHF
TRBJ2-5	many	TRBV28	CASRGRGAQETQYF
TRBJ2-7	few	TRBV3-1	CASSRVSAAYEQYF
TRBJ1-4	few	TRBV12-3/TRBV12-4	CASSFNRGVTNEKLFF
TRBJ2-7	few	TRBV29-1	CSVEGAQGYEQYF
TRBJ1-6	-	TRBV5-6	CASSRGAPLHF
TRBJ2-7	medium-sized	TRBV28	CASRGLADLSYEQYF
TRBJ2-1	few	TRBV7-2	CASSLAGQYPEQFF
TRBJ1-2	-	TRBV3-1	CASSPPGIQGYGYTF
TRBJ2-1	few	TRBV20-1	CSATTPRGGFMNEQFF
TRBJ2-7	many	TRBV20-1	CSADAGANPSYEQYF
TRBJ2-1	-	TRBV4-1	CASSQVLEVLTFF
TRBJ2-7	-	TRBV18	CASSSGTGLAEQYF
TRBJ2-1	many	TRBV6-1	CASSPGFF
TRBJ1-3	-	TRBV7-2	CASSFGARGKTIYF
TRBJ2-7	-	TRBV24-1	CATSDPGQSYEQYF
TRBJ2-1	few	TRBV18	CASSPPSGGSGEQFF
TRBJ2-1	many	TRBV6-2/TRBV6-3	CASSYDIGEQFF
TRBJ2-5	-	TRBV12-3/TRBV12-4	CASSPREGTETQYF
TRBJ1-5	-	TRBV7-2	CASSFGPLQPQHF
TRBJ2-7	-	TRBV12-3/TRBV12-4	CASSLGPRRLVRAEQYF
TRBJ1-4	few	TRBV19	CASSLGRRTLRNEKLFF
TRBJ2-3	many	TRBV6-1	CASSDGDTQYF
TRBJ1-5	many	TRBV25-1	CASRAGNQPQHF
TRBJ1-2	few	TRBV5-4	CASSLVRLTNYGYTF
TRBJ1-3	many	TRBV28	CATRRGGNTIYF
TRBJ2-7	-	TRBV29-1	CRVAGRGLTYEQYF
TRBJ2-7	few	TRBV18	CASSDVDREQYF
TRBJ2-7	many	TRBV29-1	CSVKGTDPYEQYF
TRBJ2-7	many	TRBV28	CASSSWGQVGEQYF
TRBJ1-1	-	TRBV29-1	CSGSTLLDSTGAFF
TRBJ2-5	many	TRBV7-2	CASSMMGHIQETQYF
TRBJ2-7	few	TRBV12-3/TRBV12-4	CASRIYKVSYEQYF
TRBJ2-5	-	TRBV7-9	CASSFSGEGTQYF
TRBJ2-5	-	TRBV12-3/TRBV12-4	CASSSRTSGGQETQYF
TRBJ2-1	-	TRBV3-1	CASSRPRGIAYNEQFF
TRBJ1-2	-	TRBV5-4	CASSPTGVDGYTF
TRBJ2-3	-	TRBV19	CASSIGNLAFTDTQYF
TRBJ1-4	many	TRBV20-1	CSASEDSHNEKLFF
TRBJ2-1	few	TRBV7-3	CASSLGGSTDNEQFF
TRBJ2-1	many	TRBV20-1	CSARDYSYNEQFF